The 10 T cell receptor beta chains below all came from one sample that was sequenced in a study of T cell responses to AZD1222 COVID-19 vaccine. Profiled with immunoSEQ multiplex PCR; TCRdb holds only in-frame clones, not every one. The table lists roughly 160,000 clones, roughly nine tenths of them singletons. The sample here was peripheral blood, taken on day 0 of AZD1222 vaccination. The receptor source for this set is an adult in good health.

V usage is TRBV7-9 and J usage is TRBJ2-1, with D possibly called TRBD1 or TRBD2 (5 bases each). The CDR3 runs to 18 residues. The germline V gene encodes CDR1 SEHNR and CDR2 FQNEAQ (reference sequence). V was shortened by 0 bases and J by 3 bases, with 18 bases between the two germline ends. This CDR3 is CASSLARVGQGGYNEQFF. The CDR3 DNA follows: TGTGCCAGCAGCTTAGCGAGGGTCGGGCAGGGCGGCTACAATGAGCAGTTCTTC.

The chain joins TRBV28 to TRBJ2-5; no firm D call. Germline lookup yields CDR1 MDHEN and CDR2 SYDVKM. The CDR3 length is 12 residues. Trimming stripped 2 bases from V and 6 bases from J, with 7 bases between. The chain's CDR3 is CASSLKGKTQYF. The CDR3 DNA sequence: TGTGCCAGCAGTTTAAAGGGAAAGACCCAGTACTTC.

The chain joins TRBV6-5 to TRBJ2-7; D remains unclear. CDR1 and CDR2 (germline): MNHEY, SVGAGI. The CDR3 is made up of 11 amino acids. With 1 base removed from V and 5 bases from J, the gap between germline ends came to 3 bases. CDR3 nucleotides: TGTGCCAGCAGTTACTTCAACGAGCAGTACTTC. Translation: CASSYFNEQYF.

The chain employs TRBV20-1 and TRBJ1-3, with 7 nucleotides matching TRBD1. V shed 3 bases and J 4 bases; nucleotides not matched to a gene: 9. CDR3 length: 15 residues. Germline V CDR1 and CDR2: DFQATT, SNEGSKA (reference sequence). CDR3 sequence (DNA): TGCAGTGCTAGTAAGACAGGGCAATCGGGAAACACCATATATTTT. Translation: CSASKTGQSGNTIYF.

DNA of the CDR3: TGCAGCGTTGGGACAGGGACTCCCTACGAGCAGTACTTC. It specifies CSVGTGTPYEQYF. V gene TRBV29-1 combines with J gene TRBJ2-7; 8 positions match TRBD1. J lost 2 bases, V lost 4 bases, and 4 bases had no gene match. Germline CDR1 SQVTM, CDR2 ANQGSEA. The CDR3 length is 13 residues.

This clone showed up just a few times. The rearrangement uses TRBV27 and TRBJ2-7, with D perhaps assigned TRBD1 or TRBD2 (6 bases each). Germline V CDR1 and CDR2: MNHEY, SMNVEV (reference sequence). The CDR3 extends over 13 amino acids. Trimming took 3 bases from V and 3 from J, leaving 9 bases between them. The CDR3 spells CASSLGGIYEQYF. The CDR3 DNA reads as TGTGCCAGCAGTTTGGGGGGCATCTACGAGCAGTACTTC.

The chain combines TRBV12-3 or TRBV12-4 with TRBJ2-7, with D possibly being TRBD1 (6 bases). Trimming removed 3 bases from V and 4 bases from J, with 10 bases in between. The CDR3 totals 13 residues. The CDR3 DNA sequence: TGTGCCAGCAGTTTCCTACAGGGTTACGAGCAGTACTTC. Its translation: CASSFLQGYEQYF.

DNA for the CDR3: TGTGCCAGTAGTATCTCCCCGGGACAGGGGGCGTTGACCTTC. Its translation: CASSISPGQGALTF. The chain is built from TRBV19 and TRBJ1-2; 12 nucleotides line up with TRBD1. Germline V gives CDR1 LNHDA, CDR2 SQIVND (reference sequence). The CDR3 covers 14 residues. V lost 3 bases and J lost 14; bases outside the gene matches: 10.

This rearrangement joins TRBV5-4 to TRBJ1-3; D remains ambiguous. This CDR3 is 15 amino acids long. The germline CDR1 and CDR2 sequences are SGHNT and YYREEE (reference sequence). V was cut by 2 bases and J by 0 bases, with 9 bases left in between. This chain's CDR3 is CASSLFGSSGNTIYF. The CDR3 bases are TGTGCCAGCAGCTTATTCGGGAGCTCTGGAAACACCATATATTTT. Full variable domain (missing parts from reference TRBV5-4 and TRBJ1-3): ETGVTQSPTHLIKTRGQQVTLRCSSQSGHNTVSWYQQALGQGPQFIFQYYREEENGRGNFPPRFSGLQFPNYSSELNVNALELDDSALYLCASSLFGSSGNTIYFGEGSWLTVV.

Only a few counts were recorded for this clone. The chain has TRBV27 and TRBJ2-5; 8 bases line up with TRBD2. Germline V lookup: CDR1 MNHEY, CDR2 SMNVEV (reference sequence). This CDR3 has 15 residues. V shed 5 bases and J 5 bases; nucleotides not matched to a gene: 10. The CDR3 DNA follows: TGTGCCAGCAGTCCGTCGTCGGGGGGGAGGGAGACCCAGTACTTC. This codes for CASSPSSGGRETQYF.